This is a list of T cell receptor beta chains from one sample in a study of blood T cell repertoires in COVID-19. Assay: immunoSEQ multiplex PCR; the TCRdb copy retains only in-frame clones and omits some. The sample shows just under 65,000 clones, around 73% of them seen only once. The specimen was peripheral blood. Receptors originate from a man in his sixties with COVID-19, enrolled during active disease. The CDR3 runs from the conserved cysteine through the conserved F or W. D genes are given only for firm matches. For some rows the clone size is stated as once, few or many, or as a class when expanded; others skip it.

>TRBV6-5|.|.|TRBJ2-1
CASSLSTVNEQFF
TGTGCCAGCAGCCTCTCCACGGTCAATGAGCAGTTCTTC
>TRBV27|.|.|TRBJ2-7
CASRTRDSTYEQYF
TGTGCCAGCAGAACCCGGGACTCGACCTACGAGCAGTACTTC
>TRBV3-1/TRBV3-2|.|.|TRBJ2-1
CASSQGQGGYNEQFF
TGTGCCAGCAGCCAAGGACAAGGGGGCTACAATGAGCAGTTCTTC
>TRBV5-1|.|.|TRBJ1-2
CASSPGEGGYGYTF
TGCGCCAGCAGCCCTGGAGAAGGGGGTTATGGCTACACCTTC
>TRBV4-2|TRBD2|.|TRBJ2-3
CASRPTLAGGYTDTQYF
TGTGCCAGCAGACCTACCTTAGCGGGGGGATACACAGATACGCAGTATTTT
>TRBV10-1|TRBD2|.|TRBJ2-7
CASIARGGGNYEQYF
TGCGCCAGCATAGCTCGGGGCGGGGGGAACTACGAGCAGTACTTC
>TRBV5-4|.|.|TRBJ2-5
CASSLGLNQETQYF
TGTGCCAGCAGCTTGGGACTTAATCAAGAGACCCAGTACTTC
>TRBV5-1|TRBD2|once|TRBJ2-2
CASRGTSTNTGELFF
TGCGCCAGCAGGGGGACTAGTACGAACACCGGGGAGCTGTTTTTT
>TRBV6-2/TRBV6-3|TRBD2|.|TRBJ2-7
CASSSTGLAGVREQYF
TGTGCCAGCAGTTCTACCGGACTAGCGGGAGTGAGGGAGCAGTACTTC
>TRBV9|TRBD2|.|TRBJ2-7
CASSATSGVYEQYF
TGTGCCAGCAGCGCGACTAGCGGGGTATACGAGCAGTACTTC
>TRBV28|.|.|TRBJ2-3
CASSLQGTDTQYF
TGTGCCAGCAGCCTACAGGGTACAGATACGCAGTATTTT
>TRBV5-1|.|few|TRBJ1-1
CASSQDLLAGNTEAFF
TGCGCCAGCAGCCAGGACCTTCTGGCGGGGAACACTGAAGCTTTCTTT
>TRBV19|TRBD2|once|TRBJ2-1
CASSIPSGTSSYNEQFF
TGTGCCAGTAGTATCCCTAGCGGGACAAGCTCCTACAATGAGCAGTTCTTC
>TRBV6-5|TRBD2|.|TRBJ2-1
CASSYGRRGGEQFF
TGTGCCAGCAGTTACGGGAGACGGGGGGGCGAGCAGTTCTTC